This entry is about one T cell receptor (beta chain). The antigen is unknown. This sample was taken from a study of cytomegalovirus exposure and HLA in healthy donors. Broader study findings: When presence/absence was analysed, sequencing depth was taken to be roughly uniform across donors. At a 0.05 false discovery rate, a later analysis found about 17,000 TCR beta sequences to be associated with HLA alleles.

Germline assignment: CDR1 SGHNT and CDR2 YYREEE (reference sequence). The CDR3 runs to 16 residues. V dropped 5 bases and J dropped 4 bases, with 16 bases sitting between them. The primer mix had 60 Vbeta and 13 Jbeta primers. TCRdb keeps only in-frame clones here, not all; method: immunoSEQ multiplex PCR. The table includes around 180,000 clones, 70% to 90% detected once. This chain joins TRBV5-4 and TRBJ2-6, with D possibly TRBD2 on 5 matching bases. The sequencing sample was made of PBMCs. The clonotype originates from a male donor in good health and CMV-seronegative. The CDR3 reads CASSVGSRVGANVLTF. CDR3 sequence (DNA): TGTGCCAGCAGTGTGGGGAGCCGGGTCGGGGCCAACGTCCTGACTTTC.